This TCR beta chain was identified in a study of brain T cells in children with intractable seizures. Overall study findings and caveats: Viral specificity was inferred only from CDR3 similarity; HCMV serostatus was unknown. Absence of clones before surgery may stem from lower sequencing depth.

Assay used: immunoSEQ multiplex PCR; TCRdb lists only in-frame clones, some missing. The sample has about 80,000 clones; approximately 90% are singletons. Surgery cases with the highest brain T cell transcript signatures were chosen for sequencing. Patients received at least one anti-epileptic drug before surgery. The trim removed 1 base at V and 2 bases at J, leaving 2 bases unmatched. Germline CDR1 GTSNPN, CDR2 SVGIG (reference sequence). There are 14 residues in the CDR3. Details on this clone: Its antigen is not identified.

The TCR originated in a girl aged 2-10 years with Rasmussen encephalitis and intractable seizures. The sample was peripheral blood, taken at surgery. The chain employs TRBV30 and TRBJ1-2, with 9 bases aligning to TRBD1. The CDR3 sequence is CAWSAGTGNYGYTF. The CDR3 DNA is TGTGCCTGGAGTGCCGGGACAGGGAACTATGGCTACACCTTC.